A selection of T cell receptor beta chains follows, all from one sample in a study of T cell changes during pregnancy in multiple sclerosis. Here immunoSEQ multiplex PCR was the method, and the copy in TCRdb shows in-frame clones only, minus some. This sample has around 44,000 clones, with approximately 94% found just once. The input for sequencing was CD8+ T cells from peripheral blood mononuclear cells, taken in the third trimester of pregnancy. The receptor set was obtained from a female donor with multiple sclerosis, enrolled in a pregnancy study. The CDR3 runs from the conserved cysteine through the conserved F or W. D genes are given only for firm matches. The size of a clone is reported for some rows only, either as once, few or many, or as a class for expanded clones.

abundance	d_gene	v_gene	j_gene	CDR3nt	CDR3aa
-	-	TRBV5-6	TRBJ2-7	TGTGCCAGCAGCTTGCAGGTTCACGAGCAGTACTTC	CASSLQVHEQYF
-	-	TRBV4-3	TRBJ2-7	TGCGCCAGCAGCCAAGGGGTCGCGACAGCACTCTACGAGCAGTACTTC	CASSQGVATALYEQYF
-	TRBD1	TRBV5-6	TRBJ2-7	TGTGCCAGCAGCGGACAGGGTTACGAGCAGTACTTC	CASSGQGYEQYF
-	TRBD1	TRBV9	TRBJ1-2	TGTGCCAGCAGCGTAGACACAGGGGAAGGCTATGGCTACACCTTC	CASSVDTGEGYGYTF
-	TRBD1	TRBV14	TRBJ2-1	TGTGCCAGCAGCCAAGAACCCGGCCAGGGGGCATACAATGAGCAGTTCTTC	CASSQEPGQGAYNEQFF
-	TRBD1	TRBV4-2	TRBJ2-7	TGTGCCAGCAGCCAAGGACCGGGACAGGGTTCCTACGAGCAGTACTTC	CASSQGPGQGSYEQYF
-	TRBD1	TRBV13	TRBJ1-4	TGTGCCAGCAGCCCTCGGGACAGGGCTAATGAAAAACTGTTTTTT	CASSPRDRANEKLFF
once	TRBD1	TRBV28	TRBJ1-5	TGTGCCAGTTTACAGGGGGCGACGCTTGGACAGCCCCAGCATTTT	CASLQGATLGQPQHF
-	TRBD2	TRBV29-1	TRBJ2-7	TGCAGCGTTGAACTGAGGACTAGCGACCCCTACGAGCAGTACTTC	CSVELRTSDPYEQYF
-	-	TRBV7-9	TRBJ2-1	TGTGCCAGCAGCCAAGCCATCAATGAGCAGTTCTTC	CASSQAINEQFF
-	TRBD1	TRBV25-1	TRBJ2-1	TGTGCCAGCAGTCCCCCAGCAGGGGGTTTCGGTGAGCAGTTCTTC	CASSPPAGGFGEQFF
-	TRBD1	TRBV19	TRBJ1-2	TGTGCCAGTAGTTTTCCCCCCTACGACAGGGGGAATGGCTACACCTTC	CASSFPPYDRGNGYTF
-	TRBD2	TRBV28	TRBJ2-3	TGTGCCAGCAGTCCCCTTGCGAAGTCTAGCGGAAGCACAGATACGCAGTATTTT	CASSPLAKSSGSTDTQYF
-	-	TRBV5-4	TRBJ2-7	TGTGCCAGCAGCTTGGATCCCCAGGGCGCATCCTACGAGCAGTACTTC	CASSLDPQGASYEQYF